What follows are 23 T cell receptor beta chains derived from one specimen sequenced in a study of Ad26.COV2.S vaccination and SARS-CoV-2 variants. This table comes from immunoSEQ multiplex PCR, and its TCRdb copy is limited to in-frame clones, with some not included. Altogether 500,000 or so clones are present, around 85% being singletons, with the ten largest covering roughly 13%. Treatment meaning: 15 to 20 received Ad26.COV2.S at low or high dose, single or two shots; roughly 5 received placebo; per-sample allocation not given. Samples analyzed were those drawn on day 63 after the first vaccine or placebo injection. The sequences come from peripheral blood, collected in a trial of Ad26.COV2.S vaccine versus placebo. The receptor source for this set is a person aged 18-60 years who received the Ad26.COV2.S COVID-19 vaccine or a placebo.

The chain uses TRBV19 and TRBJ2-7; weak D call: TRBD2 (6 bases). The length of the CDR3 is 13 residues. The V and J ends lost 8 bases and 2 bases respectively, with 13 bases between them. CDR1 is LNHDA and CDR2 is SQIVND in the germline V gene (reference sequence). CDR3 in DNA: TGTGCCAGTTCCGTAGCGGCTACCTACGAGCAGTACTTC. Residues: CASSVAATYEQYF.

The rearrangement links TRBV9 to TRBJ2-1, with D perhaps TRBD2 (6 bases). Trimming left V 0 bases short and J 4 bases short, with 17 bases between. The germline V gene has CDR1 SGDLS and CDR2 YYNGEE. The CDR3 loop spans 17 amino acids. CDR3 DNA: TGTGCCAGCAGCGTAGGTCCTGGCGGGACCTTATACAATGAGCAGTTCTTC. Amino acids: CASSVGPGGTLYNEQFF.

The sample holds one count of this clone. V gene TRBV15 combines with J gene TRBJ2-3; no clear D. Trimming pared 0 bases from V and 0 bases from J, leaving 7 bases between. The germline V gene encodes CDR1 LNHNV and CDR2 YYDKDF (reference sequence). The CDR3 totals 15 residues. CDR3 in DNA: TGTGCCACCAGCAGAGACGGCAGTAGCACAGATACGCAGTATTTT. Translated: CATSRDGSSTDTQYF.

This rearrangement joins TRBV5-5 to TRBJ2-7; 10 bases match TRBD1. The CDR3 runs to 16 residues. CDR1 SGHKS and CDR2 YYEKEE come from the germline V gene (reference sequence). V dropped 4 bases and J dropped 5; count of bases not matched to a gene: 12. This CDR3 reads CASSLGQGRFLDEQYF. The CDR3 DNA is TGTGCCAGCAGCCTGGGACAGGGGAGGTTCTTGGACGAGCAGTACTTC.

The CDR3 bases are TGTGCCAGTAGTAAGACAGGGGGGTATGGCTACACCTTC. This codes for CASSKTGGYGYTF. The chain joins TRBV19 to TRBJ1-2, with 9 bases identical to TRBD1. This CDR3 is 13 amino acids long. Trimming took 4 bases from V and 5 from J; bases not matched to a gene: 2. Looked up from germline, CDR1 is LNHDA and CDR2 is SQIVND (reference sequence).

The chain is built from TRBV7-2 and TRBJ2-7, with 7 bases lining up with TRBD2. CDR1 and CDR2 from the germline V gene are SGHTA and FQGNSA. The junction had 9 bases not matched to a gene; V was cut back by 1 base and J by 6 bases. This CDR3 has 15 amino acids. The DNA of the CDR3 is TGTGCCAGCAGCTTAGTCTTAACTAGCGAGGCCGAGCAGTACTTC. This codes for CASSLVLTSEAEQYF.

The chain has TRBV24-1 and TRBJ2-3, with D tentatively TRBD1 (5 bases). The CDR3 totals 15 residues. The ends were cut back, 5 bases at V and 4 bases at J, with 15 bases in the middle. In germline, CDR1 is KGHDR, CDR2 SFDVKD. The DNA of the CDR3 is TGTGCCACCAGTGCCACCGCCCCAGGGTCAGATACGCAGTATTTT. Protein sequence: CATSATAPGSDTQYF.

The V call is TRBV9, the J call TRBJ2-1, with TRBD2 as a possible D gene (5 bases). Deletions cut 0 bases from V and 8 bases from J, with 15 bases between. Per the germline V gene, CDR1 is SGDLS and CDR2 is YYNGEE. This CDR3 comprises 15 residues. CDR3 DNA sequence: TGTGCCAGCAGCGTAGGGGTGAGGGTCAGCCATGAGCAGTTCTTC. Residues: CASSVGVRVSHEQFF.

The chain uses TRBV18 and TRBJ1-5; 7 bases agree with TRBD1. The CDR3 runs to 16 residues. The V gene end was trimmed by 3 bases and the J gene end by 4 bases; junction bases not matched to a gene: 9. CDR1 and CDR2 (germline): KGHSH, LQKENI. The CDR3 DNA is TGTGCCAGCTCACCCTCTAACAGGGGCCAGAATCAGCCCCAGCATTTT. This codes for CASSPSNRGQNQPQHF.

The chain combines TRBV7-3 with TRBJ2-1, with D possibly matching TRBD2 (6 bases). This CDR3 has 16 residues. V was clipped by 5 bases and J by 1 base, with 15 bases between them. Germline lookup yields CDR1 SGHTA and CDR2 FQGTGA. DNA for the CDR3: TGTGCCAGCAGCCCTTGGGGCCTAGCGTCCTACAATGAGCAGTTCTTC. It yields the protein CASSPWGLASYNEQFF.

This chain joins TRBV5-4 and TRBJ2-7, with 7 bases matching TRBD1. The V segment lost 3 bases and the J segment 3 bases; nucleotides outside the gene matches: 6. The germline gives CDR1 SGHNT, CDR2 YYREEE (reference sequence). This CDR3 comprises 14 residues. CDR3 coding DNA: TGTGCCAGCAGCTCTGGGACAGATCTCTACGAGCAGTACTTC. Its protein is CASSSGTDLYEQYF.

The rearrangement links TRBV6-5 to TRBJ2-2; 9 nucleotides match TRBD2. V lost 8 bases and J lost 4; bases outside the gene matches: 5. The CDR3 has 14 residues. Germline values: CDR1 MNHEY, CDR2 SVGAGI. CDR3 loop: CASAGTSFTGELFF. The CDR3, as DNA: TGTGCCAGCGCCGGGACTAGCTTCACCGGGGAGCTGTTTTTT.

The V and J genes are TRBV27 and TRBJ2-3; no clear D gene. Germline V CDR1 and CDR2: MNHEY, SMNVEV (reference sequence). V lost 3 bases and J lost 2, with 12 bases in between. This CDR3 has 15 amino acids. As DNA, the CDR3 is TGTGCCAGCAGTTTGCGCCTCACCGACACAGATACGCAGTATTTT. It translates to CASSLRLTDTDTQYF.

The V call is TRBV19, the J call TRBJ2-3, with TRBD1 matching 12 bases. This CDR3 has 15 amino acids. Germline CDR1 LNHDA, CDR2 SQIVND (reference sequence). V was pared by 5 bases and J by 6 bases, with 6 bases of the junction left unmatched. CDR3 protein: CASSLGQGAGDTQYF. For the CDR3, the DNA is TGTGCCAGTAGTTTGGGACAGGGGGCAGGCGATACGCAGTATTTT.

This rearrangement joins TRBV5-1 to TRBJ2-3; D may match TRBD1 or TRBD2 (5 bases each). This CDR3 has 14 residues. The V end was cut by 0 bases, the J end by 6 bases, with 11 bases between. Germline values: CDR1 SGHRS, CDR2 YFSETQ. In nucleotides, the CDR3 is TGCGCCAGCAGCTTGGGAGGGGCCAGGGATACGCAGTATTTT. This sequence encodes CASSLGGARDTQYF.

This chain uses TRBV6-6 with TRBJ2-7; weak D call: TRBD2 (5 bases). Germline V gene lookup returns CDR1 MNHNY and CDR2 SVGAGI (reference sequence). V lost 6 bases and J 7 bases, leaving 7 bases between the germline ends. The CDR3 sequence is 10 residues long. The CDR3 is CASREREQYF. CDR3 bases: TGTGCCAGCAGGGAGCGGGAGCAGTACTTC.

V is TRBV10-3 and J is TRBJ1-2; D might be TRBD1 (6 bases). V was cut by 4 bases and J by 4 bases, with 13 bases left in between. Per germline, CDR1 ENHRY and CDR2 SYGVKD. This CDR3 contains 14 residues. The CDR3 spells CAISGGLGAYGYTF. The CDR3 region has the DNA TGTGCCATCAGTGGGGGGCTTGGGGCCTATGGCTACACCTTC.

The gene calls are TRBV5-1 and TRBJ2-7, with 7 bases fitting TRBD2. CDR1 is SGHRS and CDR2 is YFSETQ in the germline V gene. The J segment lost 2 bases and the V segment lost 7 bases, leaving 9 bases of the junction unmatched. The CDR3 runs to 14 residues. The CDR3 DNA sequence: TGCGCCAGCGGCCCTTTCGGGGGGACCTACGAGCAGTACTTC. It yields the protein CASGPFGGTYEQYF.

The CDR3 DNA sequence: TGTGCCAGTAGTATGGGCTTGAACACTGAAGCTTTCTTT. This gives the protein CASSMGLNTEAFF. V gene TRBV19 combines with J gene TRBJ1-1; no definite D call. This CDR3 has 13 residues. Trimming took 3 bases from V and 0 from J, leaving 5 bases between them. The germline gives CDR1 LNHDA, CDR2 SQIVND (reference sequence).

The rearrangement links TRBV7-2 to TRBJ1-1; D not resolved. Germline loops: CDR1 SGHTA, CDR2 FQGNSA. CDR3 length: 13 amino acids. Trimming left V 3 bases short and J 4 bases short, with 9 bases between. The CDR3 protein is CASSLRRGTEAFF. CDR3 nucleotides: TGTGCCAGCAGCTTGAGACGGGGCACTGAAGCTTTCTTT.

The chain is built from TRBV6-5 and TRBJ2-3; no clear D. CDR3 size: 11 residues. Trimming took off 8 bases at V and 5 bases at J, with 8 bases between the two ends. Germline V CDR1 and CDR2: MNHEY, SVGAGI. The CDR3 DNA is TGTGCCAGCGATGTTGGAGATACGCAGTATTTT. It yields the protein CASDVGDTQYF.

The V and J genes are TRBV27 and TRBJ1-4; 11 nucleotides align to TRBD1. V lost 6 bases, J lost 4 bases, and 4 bases stayed unmatched. The CDR3 length is 15 residues. CDR1 is MNHEY and CDR2 is SMNVEV in the germline V gene (reference sequence). CDR3 residues: CASREGQGDNEKLFF. The DNA for the CDR3 is TGTGCCAGCAGGGAGGGACAGGGGGATAATGAAAAACTGTTTTTT.

This sequence joins TRBV19 and TRBJ1-2, with TRBD1 matching over 10 bases. Germline-derived CDR1 and CDR2 are LNHDA and SQIVND (reference sequence). The CDR3 loop spans 14 amino acids. The trim removed 7 bases at V and 5 bases at J, leaving 7 bases unmatched. This chain's CDR3 is CASTDRGREYGYTF. The CDR3 DNA sequence: TGTGCCAGTACCGACAGGGGGCGGGAGTATGGCTACACCTTC.